These T cell receptor beta chains were read from a single sample in a study of T-cell reconstitution after alpha-beta-depleted transplantation in children. One entry per CDR3 protein results from TCRdb running MiXCR on the PCR reads. The repertoire consists of roughly 500,000 distinct CDR3 sequences, with around an eighth occurring once and the leading ten covering about 5.4%. The sample in question was PBMCs from the stem cell graft donor, obtained from the stem cell graft. These TCRs come from a human donor who donated a stem cell graft to a child with combined immunodeficiency. Both conserved end residues are part of each CDR3. The D gene is left open where the match is weak. Clone size is not always given. Where it is, it says once, few, many or a class for expanded clones.

J gene,clone size,D gene,V gene,CDR3 protein,CDR3 DNA
TRBJ2-1,.,.,TRBV2,CASSGLDYNEQFF,TGTGCCAGCAGTGGACTAGACTACAATGAGCAGTTCTTC
TRBJ1-3,few,TRBD1,TRBV29-1,CSVRDRVFLSGNTIYF,TGCAGCGTCCGGGACAGGGTTTTCCTCTCTGGAAACACCATATATTTT
TRBJ1-1,.,.,TRBV27,CASSLFGRTEAFF,TGTGCCAGCAGTTTATTTGGGAGGACTGAAGCTTTCTTT
TRBJ1-2,few,.,TRBV12-3/TRBV12-4,CASSSLEYYGYTF,TGTGCCAGCAGTTCCCTGGAGTACTATGGCTACACCTTC
TRBJ2-7,many,.,TRBV7-9,CASSPTGDSYEQYF,TGTGCCAGCAGCCCGACAGGCGATTCCTACGAGCAGTACTTC
TRBJ2-7,few,TRBD1,TRBV15,CATSRDSGQSYEQYF,TGTGCCACCAGCAGAGATTCGGGACAGTCCTACGAGCAGTACTTC
TRBJ2-1,many,.,TRBV12-3/TRBV12-4,CASSTLAPEQFF,TGTGCCAGCAGCACACTAGCTCCTGAGCAGTTCTTC
TRBJ1-6,few,TRBD1,TRBV12-3/TRBV12-4,CASSLTRDSGTLHF,TGTGCCAGCAGTTTAACTAGGGACAGCGGGACCCTCCACTTT
TRBJ2-3,many,.,TRBV7-3,CASSRTSTDTQYF,TGTGCCAGCAGCAGGACTAGCACAGATACGCAGTATTTT
TRBJ1-6,few,.,TRBV15,CATSRWDTHSPLHF,TGTGCCACCAGCAGGTGGGACACCCATTCTCCCCTCCACTTT
TRBJ2-3,once,TRBD2,TRBV30,CASKGLAGARDTQYF,TGTGCCTCAAAAGGGCTAGCGGGAGCCAGAGATACGCAGTATTTT